This T cell receptor (beta chain) was recovered during a study of molecular identifiers for immune sequencing clone quantification. Trimming cost V 7 bases and J 3 bases; bases outside gene matches: 9. Germline V gene sequence: CDR1 MDHEN, CDR2 SYDVKM. This CDR3 spans 15 amino acids. TCRdb fed the PCR reads into MiXCR, producing one record per CDR3 protein. This sample has about 70,000 distinct CDR3 sequences, with over 15% found just once. The clonotype comes from a human donor in good health. Some libraries in this study had Jurkat cell RNA spiked in. The sample consisted of naive CD8+ T cells from blood, with Jurkat cell RNA spiked in. Indicated subset: FACS-sorted CD8+CD4-CCR7+CD45RA+ naive T cells. The V call is TRBV28, the J call TRBJ1-3, with TRBD1 identical over 7 bases. The CDR3 region has the DNA TGTGCCAGCACTACTCAGGGGGGACTTGGAAACACCATATATTTT. Translation gives CASTTQGGLGNTIYF.